Following are 6 T cell receptor beta chains from one sample sequenced in a study of glioma-infiltrating T cells. Amplification of TCR alpha and beta CDR3 regions from RNA used iRepertoire nested multiplex PCR. TCRdb redid the calling of the multiplex PCR reads with MiXCR, one entry per CDR3 protein. This sample has over 100,000 distinct CDR3 sequences, with 25% to 30% found just once. The sequencing sample was made of glioma tissue, nonneoplastic brain tissue, or PBMCs (not recorded which). These receptors were obtained from a human donor with low-grade glioma or glioblastoma, undergoing nonglioma brain surgery, or in good health (not recorded which).

This clonotype has a count of ten or more. The gene calls are TRBV20-1 and TRBJ1-5; possible D gene TRBD1, 6 bases. The ends were cut back, 6 bases at V and 0 bases at J, with 15 bases in the middle. The CDR3 extends over 15 amino acids. Germline lookup yields CDR1 DFQATT and CDR2 SNEGSKA (reference sequence). The CDR3 loop is CSARGVQVSNQPQHF. CDR3 DNA: TGCAGTGCCAGGGGAGTACAGGTTAGCAATCAGCCCCAGCATTTT.

Comment on this clonotype: A read error may be the cause here, since a much bigger clone is one base away. This chain uses TRBV5-1 with TRBJ2-3; tentatively, D is TRBD2 (6 bases). Germline V gene lookup returns CDR1 SGHRS and CDR2 YFSETQ. This CDR3 region has 17 residues. CDR3 nucleotide sequence: TGCGCCAGCAGCTTGCTGCCCCCCGGGGGAAGCAGAGATACGCAGTATTTT. This codes for CASSLLPPGGSRDTQYF.

As concerns this clonotype: A read error is possible here, since a much larger clone lies one base away. This sequence joins TRBV7-3 and TRBJ1-1; no firm D call. The CDR3 has 16 residues. Germline CDR1 is SGHTA and CDR2 is FQGTGA. V lost 5 bases and J 5 bases, leaving 21 bases between the germline ends. The CDR3 is CASSPQVHGGKTEAFF. CDR3 DNA sequence: TGTGCCAGCAGCCCCCAGGTCCACGGTGGGAAAACTGAAGCTTTCTTT.

This clonotype was found many times. The chain has TRBV2 and TRBJ1-5; weak D call: TRBD1 (6 bases). Germline CDR1 SNHLY, CDR2 FYNNEI. This CDR3 comprises 14 residues. V gave up 6 bases and J gave up 6 bases, with 15 bases separating them. The CDR3 sequence: CASRPTAQGQPQHF. The CDR3 DNA follows: TGTGCCAGCAGACCTACAGCACAGGGTCAGCCCCAGCATTTT.

This clonotype was seen a few times. This chain links TRBV28 with TRBJ2-1; D might be TRBD1 (5 bases). The CDR3 consists of 19 residues. The germline V gene has CDR1 MDHEN and CDR2 SYDVKM. V lost 6 bases, J lost 0 bases, and 24 bases lay in between. CDR3: CASSPAPLGPKVSYNEQFF. The CDR3 region has the DNA TGTGCCAGCAGCCCCGCCCCCTTGGGGCCCAAGGTCTCCTACAATGAGCAGTTCTTC. The entire variable domain, with the rest obtained from reference TRBV28 and TRBJ2-1, is as follows: DVKVTQSSRYLVKRTGEKVFLECVQDMDHENMFWYRQDPGLGLRLIYFSYDVKMKEKGDIPEGYSVSREKKERFSLILESASTNQTSMYLCASSPAPLGPKVSYNEQFFGPGTRLTVL.

For this clonotype: A much larger clone lies one base from this, so it may be a read error. The chain uses TRBV15 and TRBJ2-1; D ambiguous. Germline CDR1 is LNHNV and CDR2 is YYDKDF (reference sequence). V was trimmed by 8 bases and J by 10 bases, leaving 15 bases between them. The CDR3 length is 12 residues. CDR3 in amino acids: CATDSGWKEQFF. CDR3 coding DNA: TGTGCCACCGACTCCGGCTGGAAAGAGCAGTTCTTC. The full variable domain, completed using reference TRBV15 and TRBJ2-1, is DAMVIQNPRYQVTQFGKPVTLSCSQTLNHNVMYWYQQKSSQAPKLLFHYYDKDFNNEADTPDNFQSRRPNTSFCFLDIRSPGLGDTAMYLCATDSGWKEQFFGPGTRLTVL.